Shown below are 30 T cell receptor beta chains from a single sample sequenced in a study of shared clonotypes between healthy human individuals. Profiling relied on immunoSEQ multiplex PCR, and the TCRdb table lists in-frame clones only, not all of them. The data contain about 980,000 clones, approximately 80% of them seen just once; the ten biggest clones take up about 1.5%. The specimen sequenced was memory CD4+ T cells sorted from blood. Subset in this sample: CD45RA-negative fraction. Source of these receptors: a man in his late teens or twenties in good health.

The gene calls are TRBV29-1 and TRBJ2-1; the match to TRBD2 covers 10 bases. V trimming: 4 bases; J trimming: 6 bases; junction bases outside the gene matches: 9. Per the germline V gene, CDR1 is SQVTM and CDR2 is ANQGSEA. There are 15 residues in the CDR3. CDR3 region: CSVGPWTSGLNEQFF. In DNA form, the CDR3 reads TGCAGCGTTGGGCCTTGGACTAGCGGTCTCAATGAGCAGTTCTTC.

This clone was counted once. One end of the junction is discordant with germline, which a read error may explain. The gene calls are TRBV6-1 and TRBJ1-4, with a possible D match to TRBD1 (5 bases). Germline V gives CDR1 MNHNS, CDR2 SASEGT. The CDR3 loop spans 12 amino acids. The CDR3: CASSERGGLALF. The CDR3 DNA is TGTGCCAGCAGTGAACGGGGGGGTTTAGCCTTATTT.

The chain joins TRBV11-1 to TRBJ2-5; D remains ambiguous. This CDR3 has 15 amino acids. The germline V gene has CDR1 SGHAT and CDR2 FQDESV (reference sequence). The V end lost 3 bases, the J end lost 0 bases, and 11 bases lay between the germline ends. CDR3 protein: CASSFGSGNQETQYF. The CDR3 nucleotides read TGTGCCAGCAGCTTCGGTAGTGGGAACCAAGAGACCCAGTACTTC.

V is TRBV5-1 and J is TRBJ1-3, with a weak D call TRBD1 (5 bases). The CDR3 spans 13 residues. Deletions cut 0 bases from V and 10 bases from J, with 11 bases between. Germline values: CDR1 SGHRS, CDR2 YFSETQ. The CDR3 region has the DNA TGCGCCAGCAGCTTGGGGGACGGTGTGACCATATATTTT. Protein product: CASSLGDGVTIYF.

This clone turned up a few times. This CDR3 is also generated by other DNA sequences in the sample. The genes are TRBV6-5 and TRBJ1-4; no definite D call. CDR3 size: 13 residues. CDR1 and CDR2 (germline): MNHEY, SVGAGI. Trimming removed 0 bases at V and 2 bases at J, with 1 base between. The CDR3 nucleotides read TGTGCCAGCAGTTACTCGACTAATGAAAAACTGTTTTTT. Encoded protein: CASSYSTNEKLFF.

The chain is built from TRBV9 and TRBJ2-7; 12 bases fit TRBD2. Germline trimming cut 3 bases from V and 7 bases from J; bases unmatched to any gene: 5. Germline V gives CDR1 SGDLS, CDR2 YYNGEE. The CDR3 contains 14 residues. Here the CDR3 reads CASSASGRALEQYF. The CDR3 nucleotides are TGTGCCAGCAGCGCTAGCGGGAGGGCCCTAGAGCAGTACTTC. Based on the CDR3 plus reference TRBV9 and TRBJ2-7, the full variable domain is DSGVTQTPKHLITATGQRVTLRCSPRSGDLSVYWYQQSLDQGLQFLIQYYNGEERAKGNILERFSAQQFPDLHSELNLSSLELGDSALYFCASSASGRALEQYFGPGTRLTVT.

The chain's CDR3 is CASSSSGGRSYNEQFF. The CDR3 nucleotides are TGTGCCAGCAGCTCTAGCGGGGGTCGCTCCTACAATGAGCAGTTCTTC. This rearrangement joins TRBV11-2 to TRBJ2-1, with TRBD2 matching over 10 bases. Germline lookup yields CDR1 SGHAT and CDR2 FQNNGV. CDR3 size: 16 residues. J was trimmed by 0 bases and V by 4 bases; bases with no gene match: 3.

This clone was counted once. Other DNA sequences within the sample encode an identical CDR3. J is TRBJ2-7 and V is TRBV7-2; 7 bases agree with TRBD2. The germline CDR1 and CDR2 sequences are SGHTA and FQGNSA. The CDR3 is 14 residues long. V lost 2 bases, J lost 2 bases, and 3 bases stayed unmatched. The CDR3 DNA reads TGTGCCAGCAGCTTATCGGCGGGAGCCTACGAGCAGTACTTC. Amino acids: CASSLSAGAYEQYF.

The chain carries TRBV28 and TRBJ2-7; 13 nucleotides line up with TRBD2. The germline V gene has CDR1 MDHEN and CDR2 SYDVKM. V gave up 3 bases and J gave up 7 bases; unmatched junction bases: 6. The CDR3 runs 15 residues. DNA of the CDR3: TGTGCCAGCAGTTTTACTAGCGGGGGGGCGCGTGAGCAGTACTTC. Protein: CASSFTSGGAREQYF.

The chain joins TRBV6-6 to TRBJ2-4; 7 positions agree with TRBD2. The V and J ends lost 6 bases and 1 base, in that order; junction bases with no gene match: 9. The CDR3 sequence is 16 residues long. CDR1 and CDR2 (germline): MNHNY, SVGAGI (reference sequence). The DNA of the CDR3 is TGTGCCAGCAGCCAAGATCTCGGGGGGGCCAAAAACATTCAGTACTTC. It yields the protein CASSQDLGGAKNIQYF.

This rearrangement joins TRBV5-6 to TRBJ2-7; 7 nucleotides match TRBD1. CDR3 length: 15 amino acids. In germline, CDR1 is SGHDT, CDR2 YYEEEE. The J segment lost 0 bases and the V segment lost 3 bases, leaving 6 bases of the junction unmatched. CDR3 residues: CASSSGQRFSYEQYF. DNA of the CDR3: TGTGCCAGCAGCTCGGGACAGAGATTCTCCTACGAGCAGTACTTC. Complete variable domain (other parts from reference TRBV5-6 and TRBJ2-7): DAGVTQSPTHLIKTRGQQVTLRCSPKSGHDTVSWYQQALGQGPQFIFQYYEEEERQRGNFPDRFSGHQFPNYSSELNVNALLLGDSALYLCASSSGQRFSYEQYFGPGTRLTVT.

The chain links TRBV7-8 to TRBJ1-2; TRBD1 is a possible D gene (5 bases). V was trimmed by 1 base and J by 0 bases, leaving 9 bases between them. This CDR3 contains 15 residues. Germline V gene lookup returns CDR1 SGHVS and CDR2 FQNEAQ. CDR3 sequence (DNA): TGTGCCAGCAGCTTAGTCGGGGGTGCTAACTATGGCTACACCTTC. Protein sequence: CASSLVGGANYGYTF.

The chain is built from TRBV9 and TRBJ1-1; D gene ambiguous. In germline, CDR1 is SGDLS, CDR2 YYNGEE. The CDR3 has 15 amino acids. Deletions cut 0 bases from V and 1 base from J, with 10 bases between. CDR3 nucleotide sequence: TGTGCCAGCAGCGTAGTAGGTGAACCGAACACTGAAGCTTTCTTT. This translates into CASSVVGEPNTEAFF.

This chain connects TRBV6-1 to TRBJ1-3; D not certain. V lost 4 bases, J lost 4 bases, and 17 bases lay in between. Germline V CDR1 and CDR2: MNHNS, SASEGT. This CDR3 has 16 residues. Here the CDR3 reads CASSGGTVGDGNTIYF. The CDR3 coding sequence is TGTGCCAGCAGTGGGGGAACAGTCGGAGACGGAAACACCATATATTTT.

This clone was observed a few times. The rearrangement links TRBV5-6 to TRBJ2-7, with a possible D match to TRBD2 (6 bases). Trimming removed 4 bases at V and 5 bases at J, with 19 bases between. The CDR3 covers 15 residues. From germline, CDR1 is SGHDT and CDR2 YYEEEE. Here the CDR3 DNA reads TGTGCCAGCAGCGTGGGCGGGGTAGCTCTCCACGAGCAGTACTTC. Its translation: CASSVGGVALHEQYF.

This clone was seen many times. J is TRBJ2-5 and V is TRBV5-1; 7 bases align to TRBD1. CDR1 is SGHRS and CDR2 is YFSETQ in the germline V gene. With 0 bases clipped from V and 0 bases from J, the junction kept 2 bases outside the gene matches. The CDR3 spans 15 residues. CDR3 sequence: CASSLETGYQETQYF. CDR3 bases: TGCGCCAGCAGCTTGGAGACAGGGTACCAAGAGACCCAGTACTTC.

This clone was counted only a few times. The chain joins TRBV12-5 to TRBJ2-5; a weak D match, TRBD2 (5 bases). Trimming removed 1 base from V and 5 bases from J, with 17 bases in between. This CDR3 spans 16 amino acids. Germline V lookup: CDR1 LGHNT, CDR2 FRNRAP. The chain's CDR3 is CASGLEKGKGGETQYF. As DNA, the CDR3 is TGTGCTAGTGGTTTGGAGAAAGGGAAGGGCGGGGAGACCCAGTACTTC.

The J gene is TRBJ2-5, the V gene TRBV7-9; TRBD2 might be the D (5 bases). The CDR3 spans 14 residues. The V gene lost 6 bases and the J gene lost 5 bases, with 16 bases spanning the gap. Germline CDR1 and CDR2: SEHNR and FQNEAQ (reference sequence). CDR3 bases: TGTGCCAGCAGTTCCCGTCAGGCGGGCGAGACCCAGTACTTC. As protein: CASSSRQAGETQYF. Filled out from reference TRBV7-9 and TRBJ2-5, the complete variable domain reads DTGVSQNPRHKITKRGQNVTFRCDPISEHNRLYWYRQTLGQGPEFLTYFQNEAQLEKSRLLSDRFSAERPKGSFSTLEIQRTEQGDSAMYLCASSSRQAGETQYFGPGTRLLVL.

In this sample, this clone turned up once. This chain connects TRBV29-1 to TRBJ2-7; TRBD1 agrees at 10 bases. V shed 6 bases, J shed 7 bases, and the junction held 15 bases outside the gene matches. Germline-derived CDR1 and CDR2 are SQVTM and ANQGSEA. CDR3 size: 15 residues. Written as DNA, the CDR3 is TGCAGCGTGGAAACCAAGGACAGGGGGATGTGGGAGCAGTACTTC. Translation gives CSVETKDRGMWEQYF.

The chain joins TRBV28 to TRBJ1-4; D is uncertain. The ends were cut back, 5 bases at V and 10 bases at J, with 14 bases in the middle. Germline V lookup: CDR1 MDHEN, CDR2 SYDVKM. The CDR3 length is 13 residues. As DNA, the CDR3 is TGTGCCAGCAGTCCCGCGAGCCCGGGAAAACTGTTTTTT. The encoded protein is CASSPASPGKLFF.

V is TRBV9 and J is TRBJ1-4; possibly TRBD1 for D (5 bases). V was shortened by 3 bases and J by 8 bases, with 20 bases between the two germline ends. Per germline, CDR1 SGDLS and CDR2 YYNGEE. This CDR3 has 16 residues. CDR3: CASSARLGGIGEKLFF. The DNA for the CDR3 is TGTGCCAGCAGCGCCCGTTTGGGGGGGATAGGGGAAAAACTGTTTTTT. Filled out from reference TRBV9 and TRBJ1-4, the complete variable domain reads DSGVTQTPKHLITATGQRVTLRCSPRSGDLSVYWYQQSLDQGLQFLIQYYNGEERAKGNILERFSAQQFPDLHSELNLSSLELGDSALYFCASSARLGGIGEKLFFGSGTQLSVL.

This chain links TRBV5-4 with TRBJ1-6; D is unclear. The germline CDR1 and CDR2 sequences are SGHNT and YYREEE (reference sequence). The ends were cut back, 5 bases at V and 7 bases at J, with 7 bases in the middle. This CDR3 is 12 amino acids long. The CDR3 reads CASSSGNSPLHF. In nucleotides, the CDR3 is TGTGCCAGCAGTTCAGGAAATTCACCCCTCCACTTT.

J is TRBJ1-2 and V is TRBV19; D gene uncertain. Germline V gives CDR1 LNHDA, CDR2 SQIVND (reference sequence). V was trimmed by 5 bases and J by 2 bases, leaving 3 bases between them. CDR3 length: 11 amino acids. CDR3: CASSGNYGYTF. CDR3 bases: TGTGCCAGTAGTGGGAACTATGGCTACACCTTC. The full variable domain, rest sourced from reference TRBV19 and TRBJ1-2, is DGGITQSPKYLFRKEGQNVTLSCEQNLNHDAMYWYRQDPGQGLRLIYYSQIVNDFQKGDIAEGYSVSREKKESFPLTVTSAQKNPTAFYLCASSGNYGYTFGSGTRLTVV.

In the case of this clone: Different DNA sequences within this sample yield the same CDR3. This chain joins TRBV5-1 and TRBJ1-5, with D hard to call. This CDR3 is 15 amino acids long. Germline V gene lookup returns CDR1 SGHRS and CDR2 YFSETQ. Trimming removed 0 bases at V and 0 bases at J, with 7 bases between. Written as DNA, the CDR3 is TGCGCCAGCAGCTTGGACGGCAATAGCAATCAGCCCCAGCATTTT. It encodes CASSLDGNSNQPQHF.

Turning to this clone: Other nucleotide sequences in the sample specify the same CDR3. This chain uses TRBV18 with TRBJ2-7, with D possibly matching TRBD1 (5 bases). CDR3 size: 13 residues. The germline CDR1 and CDR2 sequences are KGHSH and LQKENI. V dropped 4 bases and J dropped 1 base, with 8 bases sitting between them. CDR3 DNA: TGTGCCAGCTCACGCACAGGATCCTACGAGCAGTACTTC. Its translation is CASSRTGSYEQYF.

This chain uses TRBV25-1 with TRBJ2-4; no clear D. The CDR3 has 15 amino acids. Trimming left V 3 bases short and J 0 bases short, with 9 bases between. Germline CDR1 MGHDK, CDR2 SYGVNS. The CDR3 reads CASSEARVAKNIQYF. The CDR3 DNA reads TGTGCCAGCAGTGAGGCCAGAGTAGCCAAAAACATTCAGTACTTC.

V and J are TRBV11-3 and TRBJ1-1, with 11 nucleotides matching TRBD1. The germline CDR1 and CDR2 sequences are SGHNT and YENEEA. This CDR3 contains 16 residues. V lost 6 bases to trimming and J lost 5 bases; unmatched junction nucleotides: 11. CDR3 bases: TGTGCCAGCAGGTCCGGACAGGGGGCTAAGGGGACTGAAGCTTTCTTT. Protein: CASRSGQGAKGTEAFF.

The genes are TRBV6-6 and TRBJ2-1; the match to TRBD1 covers 8 bases. CDR1 and CDR2 from the germline V gene are MNHNY and SVGAGI (reference sequence). The V segment lost 2 bases and the J segment 8 bases; nucleotides outside the gene matches: 8. The CDR3 is 15 amino acids. The DNA for the CDR3 is TGTGCCAGCAGTTACGATCGGGCAGGGGGCGATGAGCAGTTCTTC. Its translation is CASSYDRAGGDEQFF.

The CDR3 nucleotides are TGTGCCAGCAGTGGTGGACTAGCGGGCTCAGATACGCAGTATTTT. Translation gives CASSGGLAGSDTQYF. V is TRBV6-1 and J is TRBJ2-3; 11 positions match TRBD2. The CDR3 totals 15 residues. The ends lost 4 bases at V and 4 bases at J; junction bases unmatched: 4. Germline CDR1 MNHNS, CDR2 SASEGT.

The CDR3 DNA reads TGTGCCAGCAGTGCACAGAACGAGCAGTACTTC. It yields the protein CASSAQNEQYF. The chain joins TRBV2 to TRBJ2-7; D ambiguous. V lost 4 bases to trimming and J lost 5 bases, with 6 bases between them. The CDR3 runs 11 residues. The V gene's germline CDR1 is SNHLY and CDR2 FYNNEI.